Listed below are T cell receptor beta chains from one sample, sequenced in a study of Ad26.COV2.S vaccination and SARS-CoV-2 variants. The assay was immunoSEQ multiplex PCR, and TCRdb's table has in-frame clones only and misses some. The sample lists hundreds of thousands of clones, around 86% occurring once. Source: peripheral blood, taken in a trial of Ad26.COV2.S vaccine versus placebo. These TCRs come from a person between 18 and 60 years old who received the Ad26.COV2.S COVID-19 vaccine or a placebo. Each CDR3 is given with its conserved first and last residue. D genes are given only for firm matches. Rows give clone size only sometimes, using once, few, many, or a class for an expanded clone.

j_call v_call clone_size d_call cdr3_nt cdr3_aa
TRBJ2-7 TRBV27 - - TGTGCCAGCAGTGGGGGGACATACTCCTACGAGCAGTACTTC CASSGGTYSYEQYF
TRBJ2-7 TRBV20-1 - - TGCAGTGCTAGTGCTCGGGGACTTGAATACGAGCAGTACTTC CSASARGLEYEQYF
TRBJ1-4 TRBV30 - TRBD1 TGTGCCCGCGGGGACAGGGTGCGGGAAAAACTGTTTTTT CARGDRVREKLFF
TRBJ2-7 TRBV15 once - TGTGCCACCAGCAGACTTACACGGGACAATCCATACGAGCAGTACTTC CATSRLTRDNPYEQYF
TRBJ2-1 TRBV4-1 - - TGCGCCAGCAGCCAACGAGACAGGAGCTCCTACAATGAGCAGTTCTTC CASSQRDRSSYNEQFF
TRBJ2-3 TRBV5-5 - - TGTGCCAGCAGCTTAAATCCAGGGACCCACACAGATACGCAGTATTTT CASSLNPGTHTDTQYF
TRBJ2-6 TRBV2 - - TGTGCCAGCAGGGGAGACCGCTACTCTGGGGCCAACGTCCTGACTTTC CASRGDRYSGANVLTF
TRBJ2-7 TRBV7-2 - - TGTGCCAGCAGCGCCCACAGGGACCTCTCCTACGAGCAGTACTTC CASSAHRDLSYEQYF
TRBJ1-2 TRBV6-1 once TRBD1 TGTGCCAGCAGTGCAGGAACAGGGGTCGGGGGATATGGCTACACCTTC CASSAGTGVGGYGYTF
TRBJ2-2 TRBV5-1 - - TGCGCCACCCGGTGGGCAGACTCCGGGGAGCTGTTTTTT CATRWADSGELFF
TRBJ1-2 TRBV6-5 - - TGTGCCACCAGACAGGTCGCGGGCTACACCTTC CATRQVAGYTF
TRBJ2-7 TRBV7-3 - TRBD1 TGTGCCAGCAGCTTAGGGACAGGGGCCTACGAGCAGTACTTC CASSLGTGAYEQYF
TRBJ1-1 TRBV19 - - TGTGCCAGTAGTATGTATCAGGTGAACACTGAAGCTTTCTTT CASSMYQVNTEAFF
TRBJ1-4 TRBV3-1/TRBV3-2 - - TGTGCCAGCAGCCAGGAGGGTTGGGCTAATGAAAAACTGTTTTTT CASSQEGWANEKLFF
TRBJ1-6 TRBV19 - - TGTGCCAGTACGACAAGTAACTTCTCACCCCTCCACTTT CASTTSNFSPLHF
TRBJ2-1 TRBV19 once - TGTGCCAGTAGCCCGTTTTCGCGGGGGCCCTCTAATGAGCAGTTCTTC CASSPFSRGPSNEQFF
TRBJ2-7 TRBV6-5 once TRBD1 TGTGCCACAGGGACAGGGGCCTCCTACGAGCAGTACTTC CATGTGASYEQYF
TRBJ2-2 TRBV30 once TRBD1 TGTGCCTGGAGTCCCGACAGGGGTGACCCCTACACCGGGGAGCTGTTTTTT CAWSPDRGDPYTGELFF
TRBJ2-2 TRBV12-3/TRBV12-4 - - TGTGCCAGCATCACCATCGCCGGGGAGCTGTTTTTT CASITIAGELFF
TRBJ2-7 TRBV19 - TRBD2 TGTGCCACAGACGGGGGGGCTTACGAGCAGTACTTC CATDGGAYEQYF
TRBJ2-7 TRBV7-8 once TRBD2 TGTGCCAGCAGCCCTATTGGCGGGGGCTACGAGCAGTACTTC CASSPIGGGYEQYF
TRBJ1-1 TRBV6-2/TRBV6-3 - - TGTGCCAGCAGTTGGGACGGACTTACGAACACTGAAGCTTTCTTT CASSWDGLTNTEAFF
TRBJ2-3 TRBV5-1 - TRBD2 TGCGCCAGCAGCACGACTAGCGGGGGCCTGGGGACAGATACGCAGTATTTT CASSTTSGGLGTDTQYF
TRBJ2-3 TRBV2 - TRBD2 TGTGCCAGCAAGGATAGCGGGGGATATTATGATACGCAGTATTTT CASKDSGGYYDTQYF
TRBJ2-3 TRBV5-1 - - TGCGCCAGCAGCCTGGGACCCCCGAGAACAGATACGCAGTATTTT CASSLGPPRTDTQYF
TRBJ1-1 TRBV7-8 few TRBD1 TGTGCCAGCAGTCAGAGTGGGACAGGGTATGAAGCTTTCTTT CASSQSGTGYEAFF
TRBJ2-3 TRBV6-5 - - TGTGCCAGCAGTTACGGTGGCAGGGGGGGCACAGATACGCAGTATTTT CASSYGGRGGTDTQYF
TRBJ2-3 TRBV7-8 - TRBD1 TGTGCCAGCAGACCGGGGACAGCAGATACGCAGTATTTT CASRPGTADTQYF
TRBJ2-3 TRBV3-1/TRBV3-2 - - TGTGCCAGCAGCCAAGAGGAAACAACCACAGATACGCAGTATTTT CASSQEETTTDTQYF
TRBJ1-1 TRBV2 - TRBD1 TGTGCCAGCAGTGCCACCTGGACAGGGGCCACTGAAGCTTTCTTT CASSATWTGATEAFF
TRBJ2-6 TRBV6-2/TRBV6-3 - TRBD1 TGTGCCAGCAGTCACAGGGGGAGAGTCTCTGGGGCCAACGTCCTGACTTTC CASSHRGRVSGANVLTF
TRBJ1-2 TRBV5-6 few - TGTGCCAGCAGCTTAAGGGACTATGGCTACACCTTC CASSLRDYGYTF
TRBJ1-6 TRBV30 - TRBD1 TGTGCCTGGGCCTCGGGGACAGGGTATTCACCCCTCCACTTT CAWASGTGYSPLHF
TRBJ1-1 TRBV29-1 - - TGCAGCGTTGAACAGATATTGAACACTGAAGCTTTCTTT CSVEQILNTEAFF
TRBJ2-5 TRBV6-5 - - TGTGCCAGCAGCCTTGACTACCAAGAGACCCAGTACTTC CASSLDYQETQYF
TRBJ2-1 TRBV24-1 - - TGTGCCACCAGTCCCGATCAACCCAACGATGAGCAGTTCTTC CATSPDQPNDEQFF
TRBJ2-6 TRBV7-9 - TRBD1 TGTGCCAGCAGCTCGAATACCGGGACAGCAGGGGCCAACGTCCTGACTTTC CASSSNTGTAGANVLTF
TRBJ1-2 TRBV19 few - TGTGCCAGTAGTATACGTGGACAAGCTTATGGCTACACCTTC CASSIRGQAYGYTF
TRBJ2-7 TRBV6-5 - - TGTGCCAGCAGTTACTCTGGACCTCTCACCTACGAGCAGTACTTC CASSYSGPLTYEQYF
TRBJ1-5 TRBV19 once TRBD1 TGTGCCAGTAGCCGGGACAGGGAAGATCAGCCCCAGCATTTT CASSRDREDQPQHF
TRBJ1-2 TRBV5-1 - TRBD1 TGCGCCAGCAGCCCCGGACAGGGAAGGGACTATGGCTACACCTTC CASSPGQGRDYGYTF
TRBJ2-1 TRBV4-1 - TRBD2 TGCGCCAGCCCCGATGTCCCTAGCGGGGGGGCCCGGGGATCCTACAATGAGCAGTTCTTC CASPDVPSGGARGSYNEQFF
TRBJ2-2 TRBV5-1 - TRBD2 TGTGCCAGCAGCTCGATAGCGGGGACCGGGGAGCTGTTTTTT CASSSIAGTGELFF
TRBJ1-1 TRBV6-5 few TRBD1 TGTGCCAGCAGTCGGACAGGGGAAGCTTTCTTT CASSRTGEAFF
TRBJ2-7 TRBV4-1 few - TGCGCCAGCAGCCAAGCCGGACAGAAGGGATCCTACGAGCAGTACTTC CASSQAGQKGSYEQYF
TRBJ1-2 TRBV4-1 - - TGCGCCAGCAGCCAGTCCAGGACAGTAAAAATAGAATGTGGCTACACCTTC CASSQSRTVKIECGYTF
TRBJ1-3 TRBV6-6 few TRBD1 TGTGCCAGCAGTTACTCGACAGGGGGAAACACCATATATTTT CASSYSTGGNTIYF
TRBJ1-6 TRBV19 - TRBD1 TGTGCCAGTAGTATCCCCGACAGGGGACGATCACCCCTCCACTTT CASSIPDRGRSPLHF
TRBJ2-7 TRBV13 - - TGTGCCAGCAGCTTTTTCTCCTACGAGCAGTACTTC CASSFFSYEQYF
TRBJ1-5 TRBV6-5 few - TGTGCCAGCAGCCTGGGAGTTCAGCCCCAGCATTTT CASSLGVQPQHF
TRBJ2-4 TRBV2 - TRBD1 TGTGCCAGCAGTGAATCTAACAGGGGAATTCAGTACTTC CASSESNRGIQYF
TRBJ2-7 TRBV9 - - TGTGCCAGCAGCCCCGGGGGTGGAGGGGGTTACGAGCAGTACTTC CASSPGGGGGYEQYF
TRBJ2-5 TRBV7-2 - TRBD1 TGTGCCAGCAGCCCCACAGGGGTTCAGGAGACCCAGTACTTC CASSPTGVQETQYF
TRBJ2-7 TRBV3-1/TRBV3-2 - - TGTGCCAGCAGCCAAGACTGGGCCCACGAGCAGTACTTC CASSQDWAHEQYF
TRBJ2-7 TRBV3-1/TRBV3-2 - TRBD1 TGTGCCAGCAGCCAAGAATGGGCTTGGGACCGGGACAGAGCCAGCTACGAGCAGTACTTC CASSQEWAWDRDRASYEQYF
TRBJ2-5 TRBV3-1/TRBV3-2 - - TGTGCCAGCAGCCAAAGCCAAGAGACCCAGTACTTC CASSQSQETQYF
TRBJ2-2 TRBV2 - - TGTGCCAGCAGTGGGACACCCCCGAACACCGGGGAGCTGTTTTTT CASSGTPPNTGELFF
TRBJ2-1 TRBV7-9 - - TGTGCCAGCAGCTCCCCGCTGTTTGCGGACAAGCAGTTCTTC CASSSPLFADKQFF
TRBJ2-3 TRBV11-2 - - TGTGCCAGCAGCTTAGTCCGCGGGGTGACAGATACGCAGTATTTT CASSLVRGVTDTQYF